This is a list of T cell receptor beta chains from one sample in a study of vaccination and CD4 T cells after COVID-19. Each CDR3 protein is one row after TCRdb ran MiXCR on the PCR reads. The sample records thousands of distinct CDR3 sequences, approximately 51% being singletons. Their antigens remain unidentified. Material for sequencing was CD4+ T cells from blood, cultured in vitro. The receptors were gathered from a human donor in good health. The conserved cysteine and the conserved F or W are not part of the CDR3 here.

v_gene,j_gene,CDR3aa
TRBV30,TRBJ1-5,AWSETKGQPQH
TRBV19,TRBJ1-1,ASRTGAGNTEAF
TRBV28,TRBJ2-1,ASRRPGTGVYEQF
TRBV10-3,TRBJ1-2,AISESSQDYGYT
TRBV6-5,TRBJ1-5,ASSYSQSGEQPQH
TRBV19,TRBJ1-2,ASTQKGGQNNYGYT
TRBV2,TRBJ1-2,ASRHSGDRGDGYT
TRBV20-1,TRBJ1-2,SARPTGENYGYT
TRBV20-1,TRBJ2-7,SAPGLAGSMGEQY
TRBV20-1,TRBJ2-3,SARRGARASTDTQY
TRBV30,TRBJ1-2,AYRTGRGYT
TRBV6-2/TRBV6-3,TRBJ2-7,ASRLGAWGFYEQY
TRBV2,TRBJ1-5,ASSEGANQPQH
TRBV20-1,TRBJ2-1,SARGYSGGALGEQF
TRBV28,TRBJ1-5,ASSTYRQGAWQPQH
TRBV19,TRBJ2-5,ASSIRGAQETQY
TRBV27,TRBJ2-3,ASSLIPGLAGINDTQY
TRBV7-9,TRBJ1-4,ASSLAGANEKLF
TRBV2,TRBJ1-1,ASSENAFGTEAF
TRBV7-2,TRBJ1-2,ASSLSPGGGYT
TRBV14,TRBJ1-2,ASSLSGAGPYGYT
TRBV6-1,TRBJ1-2,ASMGVIGGLYGYT
TRBV27,TRBJ2-2,ATPMDVANTGELF
TRBV6-1,TRBJ1-5,ASSKTPGTAVNQPQH
TRBV19,TRBJ1-2,ASKVGSETYGYT